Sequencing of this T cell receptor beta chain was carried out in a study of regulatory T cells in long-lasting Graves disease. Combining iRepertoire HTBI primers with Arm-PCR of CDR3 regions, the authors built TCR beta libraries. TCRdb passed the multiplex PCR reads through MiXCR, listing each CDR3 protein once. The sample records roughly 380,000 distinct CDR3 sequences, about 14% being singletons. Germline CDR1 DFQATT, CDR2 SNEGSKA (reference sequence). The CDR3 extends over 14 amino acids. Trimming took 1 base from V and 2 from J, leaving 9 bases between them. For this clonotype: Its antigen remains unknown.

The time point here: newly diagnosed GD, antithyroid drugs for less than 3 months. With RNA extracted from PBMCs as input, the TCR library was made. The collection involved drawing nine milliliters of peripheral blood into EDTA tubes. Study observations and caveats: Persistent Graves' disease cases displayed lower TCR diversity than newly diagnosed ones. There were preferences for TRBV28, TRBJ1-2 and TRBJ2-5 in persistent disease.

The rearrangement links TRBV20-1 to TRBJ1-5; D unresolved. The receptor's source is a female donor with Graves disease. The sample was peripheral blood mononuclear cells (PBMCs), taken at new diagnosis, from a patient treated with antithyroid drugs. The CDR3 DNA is TGCAGTGCTAGAGCCAGCGTGGGCAATCAGCCCCAGCATTTT. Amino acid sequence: CSARASVGNQPQHF.